The 7 T cell receptor beta chains listed next were all sequenced from one sample in a study of T cell responses to AZD1222 COVID-19 vaccine. The protocol was immunoSEQ multiplex PCR, while the TCRdb copy is restricted to in-frame clones and leaves out a portion. The data contain some 130,000 clones, approximately 92% of them singletons. Sequenced material: peripheral blood, taken 28 days after the second AZD1222 dose. These receptors all stem from an adult who received the AZD1222 COVID-19 vaccine.

This clone was detected only a few times. The chain uses TRBV13 and TRBJ1-3; tentatively, D is TRBD1 (6 bases). This CDR3 has 15 amino acids. Trimming pared 3 bases from V and 4 bases from J, leaving 13 bases between. Germline CDR1 and CDR2: PRHDT and FYEKMQ (reference sequence). CDR3 DNA sequence: TGTGCCAGCAGCTTGCGGGGGCCGGCAGGAAACACCATATATTTT. This codes for CASSLRGPAGNTIYF. Using reference TRBV13 and TRBJ1-3 for the parts outside the CDR3, the full variable domain is AAGVIQSPRHLIKEKRETATLKCYPIPRHDTVYWYQQGPGQDPQFLISFYEKMQSDKGSIPDRFSAQQFSDYHSELNMSSLELGDSALYFCASSLRGPAGNTIYFGEGSWLTVV.

The rearrangement links TRBV5-1 to TRBJ2-7; a weak D match, TRBD1 (6 bases). The CDR3 extends over 14 amino acids. In germline, CDR1 is SGHRS, CDR2 YFSETQ. V was cut by 0 bases and J by 5 bases, with 12 bases left in between. The CDR3 DNA reads TGCGCCAGCAGCTTGGCCGGGTCAGGGGACGAGCAGTACTTC. It yields the protein CASSLAGSGDEQYF.

The rearrangement uses TRBV28 and TRBJ1-5; D is perhaps TRBD1 (5 bases). The V and J ends lost 5 bases and 2 bases respectively, with 19 bases between them. CDR1 and CDR2 from the germline V gene are MDHEN and SYDVKM. The CDR3 runs to 17 residues. CDR3 sequence: CASSPLGVGVRNQPQHF. CDR3 DNA: TGTGCCAGCAGTCCCCTGGGGGTGGGGGTACGCAATCAGCCCCAGCATTTT. Full variable domain (rest looked up from reference TRBV28 and TRBJ1-5): DVKVTQSSRYLVKRTGEKVFLECVQDMDHENMFWYRQDPGLGLRLIYFSYDVKMKEKGDIPEGYSVSREKKERFSLILESASTNQTSMYLCASSPLGVGVRNQPQHFGDGTRLSIL.

The chain couples TRBV19 to TRBJ1-4; 7 bases are a match to TRBD1. V lost 6 bases, J lost 14 bases, and 15 bases stayed unmatched. Germline loops: CDR1 LNHDA, CDR2 SQIVND (reference sequence). The CDR3 is made up of 14 amino acids. Written as DNA, the CDR3 is TGTGCCAGTAGGCGACAGGGTTGGTTAGAACGTCTGTTTTTT. It encodes CASRRQGWLERLFF.

The chain links TRBV30 to TRBJ1-1; D remains unclear. V lost 0 bases and J 5 bases, leaving 10 bases between the germline ends. The CDR3 is 13 residues long. The germline CDR1 and CDR2 sequences are GTSNPN and SVGIG (reference sequence). The DNA of the CDR3 is TGTGCCTGGAGTGTATCACAATATACTGAAGCTTTCTTT. This gives the protein CAWSVSQYTEAFF.

The count of this clone is one. The chain carries TRBV27 and TRBJ1-1; D not resolved. The CDR3 is made up of 13 amino acids. The germline gives CDR1 MNHEY, CDR2 SMNVEV (reference sequence). V shed 1 base and J shed 6 bases, with 9 bases lying between them. CDR3 amino acids: CASSLWVGAEAFF. The CDR3, as DNA: TGTGCCAGCAGTTTATGGGTGGGAGCTGAAGCTTTCTTT.

This chain uses TRBV18 with TRBJ2-2, with a tentative D call TRBD2 (5 bases). Trimming cost V 3 bases and J 5 bases, with 19 bases left between them. Germline CDR1 reads KGHSH; CDR2 reads LQKENI. The CDR3 is made up of 17 amino acids. CDR3 coding DNA: TGTGCCAGCTCACCCAGACCGGACTTCCGGGGAACCGGGGAGCTGTTTTTT. Protein product: CASSPRPDFRGTGELFF.